What follows are 22 T cell receptor beta chains derived from one specimen sequenced in a study of monozygotic twins with inflammatory bowel disease. TCRdb reanalyzed the 5' RACE reads and collapses them to one entry per CDR3 protein, without DNA. This sample's clone table lists a few hundred thousand distinct CDR3 sequences. Sequenced input: blood. The receptor set was obtained from a human donor with ulcerative colitis or Crohn's disease, or a healthy co-twin of an affected twin (not recorded which).

The chain employs TRBV7-9 and TRBJ2-7. CDR1 SEHNR and CDR2 FQNEAQ come from the germline V gene (reference sequence). The length of the CDR3 is 11 residues. CDR3 region: CASSYLYEQYF.

This chain connects TRBV2 to TRBJ1-1; the D call from TCRdb, TRBD1, cannot be confirmed without DNA. Per germline, CDR1 SNHLY and CDR2 FYNNEI. The CDR3 has 15 residues. CDR3 residues: CASSEAGRGGTEAFF.

V usage is TRBV25-1 and J usage is TRBJ2-7; TCRdb's D call, TRBD2, is unchecked because there is no DNA. The CDR3 contains 14 residues. Germline V gene lookup returns CDR1 MGHDK and CDR2 SYGVNS. This CDR3 is CASTGPLGSYEQYF.

V is TRBV5-1 and J is TRBJ1-4. CDR3 length: 16 amino acids. Germline V lookup: CDR1 SGHRS, CDR2 YFSETQ. The CDR3 loop is CASSLRRGGENEKLFF.

Here the CDR3 reads CASSLVGLADTQYF. The chain has TRBV5-1 and TRBJ2-3; TCRdb gives TRBD2 as the D gene, but with no DNA this cannot be confirmed. Germline-derived CDR1 and CDR2 are SGHRS and YFSETQ. The CDR3 has 14 residues.

This sequence joins TRBV10-3 and TRBJ2-3; TCRdb calls TRBD2, which cannot be checked without DNA. The CDR3 is 13 amino acids. Germline loops: CDR1 ENHRY, CDR2 SYGVKD. This chain's CDR3 is CAIRQGEGDTQYF.

The genes are TRBV6-2 or TRBV6-3 and TRBJ2-1; TCRdb returns TRBD1, unconfirmable since there is no DNA. The germline gives CDR1 MNHEY, CDR2 SVGEGT. This CDR3 has 15 amino acids. The CDR3 loop is CASSPQGYSYNEQFF.

The V gene is TRBV5-1, the J gene TRBJ2-1; the D gene TCRdb calls, TRBD2, cannot be checked with no DNA. From germline, CDR1 is SGHRS and CDR2 YFSETQ. CDR3 length equals 20 residues. CDR3 sequence: CASSLDPTSGGRSSYNEQFF.

The chain links TRBV28 to TRBJ1-4. Germline V gene data show CDR1 as MDHEN and CDR2 as SYDVKM. The CDR3 runs to 15 residues. CDR3 residues: CASSFARSMAEKLFF.

The genes are TRBV14 and TRBJ2-1; the D gene TCRdb calls, TRBD2, cannot be checked with no DNA. In germline, CDR1 is SGHDN, CDR2 FVKESK. This CDR3 comprises 15 residues. The CDR3 reads CASSQYGGPRNEQFF.

This chain connects TRBV10-1 to TRBJ2-2. This CDR3 contains 13 residues. CDR1 is WNHNN, CDR2 SYGVQD, per germline (reference sequence). The CDR3 sequence is CASSVYRSGELFF.

The J gene is TRBJ2-6, the V gene TRBV14. CDR3 length equals 16 residues. Looked up from germline, CDR1 is SGHDN and CDR2 is FVKESK. CDR3: CASSQDFSSGANVLTF.

The chain links TRBV12-3 or TRBV12-4 to TRBJ1-2. This CDR3 comprises 13 residues. CDR3 region: CASSLNGPLGYTF.

V gene TRBV20-1 combines with J gene TRBJ2-1; TCRdb indicates TRBD2, and absent DNA this call remains unverified. The germline gives CDR1 DFQATT, CDR2 SNEGSKA (reference sequence). CDR3 length: 16 residues. The CDR3 reads CSARGSGGGSYNEQFF.

The gene calls are TRBV29-1 and TRBJ2-7; TCRdb designates TRBD1, a call that cannot be tested without DNA. Germline V gene data show CDR1 as SQVTM and CDR2 as ANQGSEA. This CDR3 is 12 amino acids long. The CDR3 region is CSVRLGGHEQYF.

CDR3 sequence: CASSSIFQFIRDDETDTQYF. The chain employs TRBV11-2 and TRBJ2-3; TCRdb selects TRBD1, and the lack of DNA leaves this call unchecked. The CDR3 is 20 residues long. Germline V gives CDR1 SGHAT, CDR2 FQNNGV.

The chain recombines TRBV5-1 with TRBJ1-2; TCRdb names TRBD1, which stays unverified in the absence of DNA. Germline CDR1 SGHRS, CDR2 YFSETQ. The CDR3 sequence is 16 residues long. Here the CDR3 reads CASSLGPRQGTNGYTF.

CDR3 amino acids: CASSRLRDRGPHEQYF. The V call is TRBV7-9, the J call TRBJ2-7; TCRdb's D call, TRBD1, is unchecked because there is no DNA. The CDR3 has 16 residues. Germline CDR1 SEHNR, CDR2 FQNEAQ (reference sequence).

The chain couples TRBV7-8 to TRBJ2-7; absent DNA, TCRdb's TRBD1 call cannot be checked. The CDR3 has 14 residues. The germline CDR1 and CDR2 sequences are SGHVS and FQNEAQ. CDR3 sequence: CASSLGRGLYEQYF.

The J gene is TRBJ2-1, the V gene TRBV7-6; TCRdb indicates TRBD2, and absent DNA this call remains unverified. Germline CDR1 is SGHVS and CDR2 is FNYEAQ. The CDR3 totals 15 residues. The CDR3 is CASSPGLAGNNEQFF.

This chain joins TRBV7-9 and TRBJ2-1. CDR1 is SEHNR and CDR2 is FQNEAQ in the germline V gene (reference sequence). This CDR3 has 13 residues. The CDR3 reads CASRSGGNNEQFF. The whole variable domain, remainder taken from reference TRBV7-9 and TRBJ2-1, is DTGVSQNPRHKITKRGQNVTFRCDPISEHNRLYWYRQTLGQGPEFLTYFQNEAQLEKSRLLSDRFSAERPKGSFSTLEIQRTEQGDSAMYLCASRSGGNNEQFFGPGTRLTVL.

This chain uses TRBV6-1 with TRBJ1-3; checking the TCRdb D call of TRBD1 is not possible without DNA. The CDR3 totals 13 residues. Germline CDR1 reads MNHNS; CDR2 reads SASEGT. The CDR3 reads CASRGQGQDTIYF.